One and the same sample provided the 27 T cell receptor beta chains below, sequenced in a study of blood T cells in healthy people across ages. Using a J-beta primer mix together with a sample-barcoded 5' primer, a second PCR was run for roughly 7 to 11 cycles. TCRdb re-called the 5' RACE reads through MiXCR, storing one row per CDR3 protein. Altogether 700,000 to 900,000 distinct CDR3 sequences are present, 40% to 65% being singletons, with the ten largest covering about two fifths. Material: blood. Every receptor here comes from an elderly man in good health.

The gene calls are TRBV3-1 and TRBJ1-1; D perhaps matches TRBD1 (6 bases). Trimming stripped 6 bases from V and 4 bases from J, with 18 bases between. The germline V gene encodes CDR1 LGHDT and CDR2 YNNKEL (reference sequence). This CDR3 region has 15 residues. CDR3 region: CASSYVGGRGTEAFF. The CDR3 bases are TGTGCCAGCAGTTACGTTGGGGGGCGAGGCACTGAAGCTTTCTTT. The whole variable domain, filled in from reference TRBV3-1 and TRBJ1-1, reads DTAVSQTPKYLVTQMGNDKSIKCEQNLGHDTMYWYKQDSKKFLKIMFSYNNKELIINETVPNRFSPKSPDKAHLNLHINSLELGDSAVYFCASSYVGGRGTEAFFGQGTRLTVV.

The chain uses TRBV6-5 and TRBJ2-7, with D perhaps matching TRBD1 (6 bases). Trimming took off 6 bases at V and 6 bases at J, with 12 bases between the two ends. CDR1 is MNHEY and CDR2 is SVGAGI in the germline V gene. CDR3 length: 12 residues. CDR3: CASSYTGREQYF. The CDR3 DNA follows: TGTGCCAGCAGCTATACAGGGCGCGAGCAGTACTTC.

The chain carries TRBV20-1 and TRBJ2-1, with a possible D match to TRBD1 (5 bases). The ends were cut back, 2 bases at V and 1 base at J, with 9 bases in the middle. This CDR3 is 14 amino acids long. CDR1 and CDR2 from the germline V gene are DFQATT and SNEGSKA (reference sequence). The CDR3, as DNA: TGCAGTGCTAGACCAGGGCAGTCCTACAATGAGCAGTTCTTC. Its protein is CSARPGQSYNEQFF.

This clonotype was observed a few times. J is TRBJ1-2 and V is TRBV11-2; a weak D match, TRBD1 (6 bases). The V gene's germline CDR1 is SGHAT and CDR2 FQNNGV. V shed 7 bases and J shed 6 bases, with 18 bases lying between them. There are 14 residues in the CDR3. The CDR3 spells CASTPTGRRDGYTF. CDR3 bases: TGTGCCAGCACCCCGACAGGCAGACGAGATGGCTACACCTTC.

As DNA, the CDR3 is TGTGCCAGCACCCCGGGACAGGGGCCCATTGTGGATGGCTACACCTTC. Its protein product is CASTPGQGPIVDGYTF. V is TRBV12-3 or TRBV12-4 and J is TRBJ1-2; 10 bases agree with TRBD1. The V segment lost 7 bases and the J segment 6 bases; nucleotides outside the gene matches: 14. This CDR3 comprises 16 residues.

The gene calls are TRBV20-1 and TRBJ2-7; 7 nucleotides match TRBD2. The V and J ends lost 3 bases and 5 bases, in that order; junction bases with no gene match: 7. The CDR3 is 13 residues long. Germline-derived CDR1 and CDR2 are DFQATT and SNEGSKA (reference sequence). DNA of the CDR3: TGCAGTGCTAGCCCGGGGGGTGTCAACGAGCAGTACTTC. Its protein product is CSASPGGVNEQYF.

About this clonotype: One end of the junction is discordant with germline, which a read error may explain. The CDR3 bases are TGCGCCAGCAGCCTTCGTGGGACTTCGAACACCTGGGAGCTGTTTTTT. It translates to CASSLRGTSNTWELFF. V is TRBV4-1 and J is TRBJ2-2, with D perhaps matching TRBD2 (6 bases). The CDR3 has 16 residues. The germline CDR1 and CDR2 sequences are MGHRA and YSYEKL.

The table lists this clonotype with a few counts. The chain carries TRBV10-3 and TRBJ2-4; 9 nucleotides align to TRBD1. Germline CDR1 is ENHRY and CDR2 is SYGVKD. The CDR3 consists of 15 residues. V gave up 5 bases and J gave up 9 bases; unmatched junction bases: 11. The chain's CDR3 is CAISRGTGITGIQYF. Written as DNA, the CDR3 is TGTGCCATCAGTCGCGGGACAGGGATTACGGGCATTCAGTACTTC.

This sequence joins TRBV20-1 and TRBJ1-6, with TRBD1 matching 8 bases. Germline assignment: CDR1 DFQATT and CDR2 SNEGSKA (reference sequence). This CDR3 has 15 residues. V was pared by 3 bases and J by 10 bases, with 11 bases of the junction left unmatched. The CDR3 region is CSASPPGQGGSPLHF. The CDR3 DNA follows: TGCAGTGCTAGCCCCCCCGGACAGGGTGGATCACCCCTCCACTTT.

The gene calls are TRBV7-9 and TRBJ2-1, with TRBD2 identical over 16 bases. Germline values: CDR1 SEHNR, CDR2 FQNEAQ (reference sequence). V lost 3 bases, J lost 5 bases, and 13 bases stayed unmatched. This CDR3 contains 20 residues. This CDR3 is CASSFPPGTSGGGKHNEQFF. CDR3 nucleotide sequence: TGTGCCAGCAGCTTCCCCCCCGGGACTAGCGGGGGGGGAAAACACAATGAGCAGTTCTTC.

The J gene is TRBJ2-2, the V gene TRBV20-1; 10 nucleotides align to TRBD2. The trim removed 3 bases at V and 7 bases at J, leaving 8 bases unmatched. The CDR3 length is 15 residues. Germline CDR1 and CDR2: DFQATT and SNEGSKA (reference sequence). CDR3 residues: CSASRLAGAGGELFF. The CDR3 coding sequence is TGCAGTGCTAGTCGCCTAGCGGGAGCGGGCGGGGAGCTGTTTTTT.

This clonotype appeared many times. The gene calls are TRBV29-1 and TRBJ2-7, with D tentatively TRBD2 (5 bases). This CDR3 region has 12 residues. Trimming left V 5 bases short and J 2 bases short, with 10 bases between. The V gene's germline CDR1 is SQVTM and CDR2 ANQGSEA. CDR3 DNA: TGCAGCGTTCTACGGGGTACCTACGAGCAGTACTTC. Translated, it gives CSVLRGTYEQYF.

This clonotype was detected a few times. The chain recombines TRBV10-3 with TRBJ2-1, with 7 bases lining up with TRBD1. Germline values: CDR1 ENHRY, CDR2 SYGVKD. This CDR3 spans 20 amino acids. Trimming removed 3 bases from V and 6 bases from J; junction bases left unmatched: 23. The CDR3 coding sequence is TGTGCCATCAGTGATTCACCGGGACAGAATGTACGCAATCGCCTCAATGAGCAGTTCTTC. As protein: CAISDSPGQNVRNRLNEQFF.

At least ten counts were recorded for this clonotype. The chain joins TRBV11-3 to TRBJ2-1, with 7 bases aligning to TRBD2. CDR1 is SGHNT, CDR2 YENEEA, per germline. The trim removed 5 bases at V and 3 bases at J, leaving 1 base unmatched. The CDR3 spans 13 residues. The CDR3 here is CASSASGYNEQFF. CDR3 DNA: TGTGCCAGCAGCGCTAGCGGCTACAATGAGCAGTTCTTC.

The J gene is TRBJ2-1, the V gene TRBV11-2; 11 nucleotides align to TRBD2. This CDR3 region has 17 residues. Germline CDR1 and CDR2: SGHAT and FQNNGV. The junction had 12 bases not matched to a gene; V was cut back by 5 bases and J by 6 bases. The CDR3 protein is CASSEEVLAGVINEQFF. DNA for the CDR3: TGTGCCAGCAGCGAGGAGGTACTAGCGGGAGTGATCAATGAGCAGTTCTTC.

The chain combines TRBV5-1 with TRBJ2-7; possible D gene TRBD2, 6 bases. This CDR3 comprises 15 residues. From germline, CDR1 is SGHRS and CDR2 YFSETQ. V lost 5 bases to trimming and J lost 1 base, with 16 bases between them. This chain's CDR3 is CASRFLADVSYEQYF. In nucleotides, the CDR3 is TGCGCCAGCAGGTTCTTAGCGGACGTATCCTACGAGCAGTACTTC.

This chain uses TRBV18 with TRBJ1-1; no clear D. Trimming removed 3 bases at V and 3 bases at J, with 8 bases between. The CDR3 totals 13 residues. Germline V gene sequence: CDR1 KGHSH, CDR2 LQKENI. The CDR3 loop is CASSPKADTEAFF. CDR3 DNA sequence: TGTGCCAGCTCACCCAAAGCGGACACTGAAGCTTTCTTT.

The chain recombines TRBV29-1 with TRBJ1-2; 8 bases line up with TRBD1. The length of the CDR3 is 12 residues. Germline CDR1 reads SQVTM; CDR2 reads ANQGSEA. V dropped 6 bases and J dropped 2; count of bases not matched to a gene: 2. In DNA, the CDR3 is TGCAGCGTGGACAGGGCGAACTATGGCTACACCTTC. Its translation: CSVDRANYGYTF.

This clonotype has just a few counts. The chain joins TRBV7-9 to TRBJ2-4; a weak D match, TRBD1 (5 bases). The last part of the DNA fits TRBJ2-7 better; the J call may be wrong. Germline CDR1 and CDR2: SEHNR and FQNEAQ (reference sequence). The CDR3 length is 13 residues. The CDR3 region is CASSTTQGVEQYF. CDR3 coding DNA: TGTGCCAGCAGCACAACGCAAGGGGTCGAGCAGTACTTC.

The chain uses TRBV9 and TRBJ2-7, with TRBD2 matching over 8 bases. Germline V gene sequence: CDR1 SGDLS, CDR2 YYNGEE. Trimming took 0 bases from V and 2 from J; bases not matched to a gene: 4. This CDR3 region has 15 residues. The DNA of the CDR3 is TGTGCCAGCAGCGTAGGGGGACTAGGCCCCTACGAGCAGTACTTC. It is translated as CASSVGGLGPYEQYF.

This clonotype was detected ten times or more. The chain carries TRBV15 and TRBJ2-1; the D is unclear. CDR3 size: 14 residues. CDR1 is LNHNV, CDR2 YYDKDF, per germline (reference sequence). Trimming removed 0 bases from V and 8 bases from J, with 11 bases in between. The DNA for the CDR3 is TGTGCCACCAGCAGAGATCCAGCTTCCGATGAGCAGTTCTTC. This sequence encodes CATSRDPASDEQFF.

This chain connects TRBV20-1 to TRBJ1-2; D unclear. This CDR3 contains 12 residues. The V end lost 0 bases, the J end lost 2 bases, and 4 bases lay between the germline ends. Looked up from germline, CDR1 is DFQATT and CDR2 is SNEGSKA (reference sequence). The CDR3 bases are TGCAGTGCTAGAGAACGAAACTATGGCTACACCTTC. This codes for CSARERNYGYTF.

This clonotype appeared a few times. This rearrangement joins TRBV29-1 to TRBJ2-3; 11 bases map to TRBD2. Germline CDR1 and CDR2: SQVTM and ANQGSEA. The length of the CDR3 is 15 residues. Trimming removed 1 base from V and 4 bases from J; junction bases left unmatched: 4. The CDR3 is CSVEGTSGSADTQYF. The CDR3 region has the DNA TGCAGCGTTGAAGGCACTAGCGGGAGCGCAGATACGCAGTATTTT.

This rearrangement joins TRBV5-1 to TRBJ2-6; 8 bases are a match to TRBD1. V lost 4 bases to trimming and J lost 0 bases; unmatched junction nucleotides: 9. The CDR3 is made up of 18 amino acids. The germline gives CDR1 SGHRS, CDR2 YFSETQ. CDR3 region: CASSAGQGLGSGANVLTF. CDR3 DNA: TGCGCCAGCAGCGCAGGACAGGGCCTCGGCTCTGGGGCCAACGTCCTGACTTTC.

A word on this clonotype: At one end the junction does not follow the germline gene, possibly because of a read error. The V and J genes are TRBV10-3 and TRBJ2-5, with 9 bases that match TRBD1. Germline CDR1 and CDR2: ENHRY and SYGVKD. There are 15 residues in the CDR3. CDR3 nucleotides: TGTGCCATCAGTGAGGGCCCGGGACAGGGAGAGACCCGGTACTTC. It specifies CAISEGPGQGETRYF.

The table lists this clonotype with a few counts. The genes are TRBV20-1 and TRBJ2-1, with D perhaps TRBD2 (6 bases). The length of the CDR3 is 16 residues. From germline, CDR1 is DFQATT and CDR2 SNEGSKA (reference sequence). Trimming took off 3 bases at V and 0 bases at J, with 15 bases between the two ends. The CDR3 region is CSASERLAPSYNEQFF. The CDR3 coding sequence is TGCAGTGCTAGTGAAAGGCTAGCGCCCTCCTACAATGAGCAGTTCTTC.

This clonotype turned up a few times. This chain links TRBV11-1 with TRBJ2-7, with 7 bases aligning to TRBD1. The J segment lost 1 base and the V segment lost 3 bases, leaving 9 bases of the junction unmatched. CDR1 is SGHAT, CDR2 FQDESV, per germline (reference sequence). The CDR3 loop spans 16 amino acids. This chain's CDR3 is CASSFPRGTESYEQYF. CDR3 nucleotides: TGTGCCAGCAGCTTCCCGCGAGGGACAGAGTCCTACGAGCAGTACTTC. Drawing the rest from reference TRBV11-1 and TRBJ2-7, the complete variable domain is EAEVAQSPRYKITEKSQAVAFWCDPISGHATLYWYRQILGQGPELLVQFQDESVVDDSQLPKDRFSAERLKGVDSTLKIQPAELGDSAMYLCASSFPRGTESYEQYFGPGTRLTVT.